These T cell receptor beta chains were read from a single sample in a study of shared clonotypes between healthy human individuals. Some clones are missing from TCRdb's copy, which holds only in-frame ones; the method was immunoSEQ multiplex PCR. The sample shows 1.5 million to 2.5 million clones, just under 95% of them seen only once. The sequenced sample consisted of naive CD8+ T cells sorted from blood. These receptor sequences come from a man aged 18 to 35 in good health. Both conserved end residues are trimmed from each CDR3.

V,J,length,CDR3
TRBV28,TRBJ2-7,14,ASSYKALAGAYEQY
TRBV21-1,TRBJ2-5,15,ASSKGGLAAHQETQY
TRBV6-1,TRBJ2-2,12,ASTFLADTGELF
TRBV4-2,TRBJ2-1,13,ASSQERGDYNEQF
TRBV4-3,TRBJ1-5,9,ARGASGPQH
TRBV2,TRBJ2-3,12,AIVRARSADTQY
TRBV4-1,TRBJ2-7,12,ASSQDQGDYEQY
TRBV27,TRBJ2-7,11,ASSLSARNEQY
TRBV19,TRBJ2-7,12,ASSMGWGSYEQY
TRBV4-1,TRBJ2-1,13,ASSQVKGGSNEQF
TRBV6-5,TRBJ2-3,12,ASSYSGESDTQY
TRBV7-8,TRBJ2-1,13,ASSYLEGVYNEQF
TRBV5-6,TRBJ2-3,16,ASSPGVRGPGPTDTQY
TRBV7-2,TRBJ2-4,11,ASSSLAKNIQY
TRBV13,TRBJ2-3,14,ASSAGLAGTTDTQY
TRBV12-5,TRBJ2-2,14,ASGSRQGPNTGELF
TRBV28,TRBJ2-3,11,ASLNSGMDTQY
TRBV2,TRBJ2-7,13,ASRHRTSAFYEQY
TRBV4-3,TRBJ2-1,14,ASSQLPQGLNNEQF
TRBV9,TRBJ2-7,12,ASSERRDNYEQY
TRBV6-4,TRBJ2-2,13,ASSEGPSNTGELF
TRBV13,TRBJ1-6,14,ASSSPGTGGNSPLH
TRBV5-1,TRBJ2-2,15,ASSPTAGLENTGELF
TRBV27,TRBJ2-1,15,ASSLIPGPPSYNEQF
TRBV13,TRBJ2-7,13,ASSPGTSESYEQY
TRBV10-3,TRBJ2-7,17,AISESGTSGGPKSYEQY
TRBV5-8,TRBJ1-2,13,ASSARGDMNYGYT
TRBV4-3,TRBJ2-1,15,ASSQDLVSGSYNEQF
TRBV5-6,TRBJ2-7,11,ASTDRGTYEQY